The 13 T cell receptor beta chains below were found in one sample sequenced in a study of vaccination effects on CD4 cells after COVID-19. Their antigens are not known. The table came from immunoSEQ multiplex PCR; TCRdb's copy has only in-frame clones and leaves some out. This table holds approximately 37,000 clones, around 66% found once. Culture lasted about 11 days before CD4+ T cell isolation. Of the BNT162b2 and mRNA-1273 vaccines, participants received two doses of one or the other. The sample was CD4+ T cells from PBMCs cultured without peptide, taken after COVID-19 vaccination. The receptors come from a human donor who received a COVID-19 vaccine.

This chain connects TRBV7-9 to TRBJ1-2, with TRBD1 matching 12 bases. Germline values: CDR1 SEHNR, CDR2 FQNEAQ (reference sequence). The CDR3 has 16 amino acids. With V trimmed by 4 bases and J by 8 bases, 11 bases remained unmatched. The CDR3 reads CASSSPKGQGAPGYTF. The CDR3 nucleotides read TGTGCCAGCAGCTCTCCTAAGGGACAGGGGGCGCCCGGCTACACCTTC.

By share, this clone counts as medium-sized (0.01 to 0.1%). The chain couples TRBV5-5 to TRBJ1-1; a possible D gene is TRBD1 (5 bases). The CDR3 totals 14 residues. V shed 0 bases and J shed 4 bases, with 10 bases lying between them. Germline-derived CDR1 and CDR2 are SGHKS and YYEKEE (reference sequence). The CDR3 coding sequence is TGTGCCAGCAGCTTGGGAGGGGTATTCACTGAAGCTTTCTTT. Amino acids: CASSLGGVFTEAFF.

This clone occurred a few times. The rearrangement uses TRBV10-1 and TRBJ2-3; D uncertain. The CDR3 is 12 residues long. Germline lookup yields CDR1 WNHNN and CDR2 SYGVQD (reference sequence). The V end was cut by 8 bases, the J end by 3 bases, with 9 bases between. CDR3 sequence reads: CASSPWTDTQYF. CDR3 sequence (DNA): TGCGCCAGCTCCCCCTGGACAGATACGCAGTATTTT.

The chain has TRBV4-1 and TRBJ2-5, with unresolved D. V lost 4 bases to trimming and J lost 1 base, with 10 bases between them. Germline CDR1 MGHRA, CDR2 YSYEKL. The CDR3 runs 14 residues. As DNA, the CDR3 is TGCGCCAGCAGCCTAGAGAACAGCCAAGAGACCCAGTACTTC. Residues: CASSLENSQETQYF.

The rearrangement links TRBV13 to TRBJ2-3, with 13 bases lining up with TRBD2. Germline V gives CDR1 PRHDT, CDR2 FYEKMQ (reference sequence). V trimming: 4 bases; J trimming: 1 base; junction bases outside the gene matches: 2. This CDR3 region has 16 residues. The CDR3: CASSWGLAGRTDTQYF. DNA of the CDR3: TGTGCCAGCAGCTGGGGACTAGCGGGACGCACAGATACGCAGTATTTT.

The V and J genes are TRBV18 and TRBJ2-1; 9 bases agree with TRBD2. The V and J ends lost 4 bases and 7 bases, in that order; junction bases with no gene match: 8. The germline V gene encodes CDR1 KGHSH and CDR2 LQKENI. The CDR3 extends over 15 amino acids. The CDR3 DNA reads TGTGCCAGCTCACTTCCCGGGACTAGCTTTAATGAGCAGTTCTTC. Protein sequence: CASSLPGTSFNEQFF.

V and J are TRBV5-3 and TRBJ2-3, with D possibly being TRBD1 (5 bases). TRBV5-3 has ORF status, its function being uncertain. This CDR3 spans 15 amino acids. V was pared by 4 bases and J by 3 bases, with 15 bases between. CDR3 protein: CARSRPRAPTDTQYF. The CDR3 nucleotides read TGTGCCAGAAGCCGACCCAGGGCCCCTACAGATACGCAGTATTTT.

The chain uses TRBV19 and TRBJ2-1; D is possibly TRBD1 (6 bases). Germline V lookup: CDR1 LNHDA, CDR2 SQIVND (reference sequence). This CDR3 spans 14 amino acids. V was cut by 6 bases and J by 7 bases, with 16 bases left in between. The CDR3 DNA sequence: TGTGCCAGTAGAATAAACTCCCAGGGGAATGAGCAGTTCTTC. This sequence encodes CASRINSQGNEQFF. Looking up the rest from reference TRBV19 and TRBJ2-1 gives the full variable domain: DGGITQSPKYLFRKEGQNVTLSCEQNLNHDAMYWYRQDPGQGLRLIYYSQIVNDFQKGDIAEGYSVSREKKESFPLTVTSAQKNPTAFYLCASRINSQGNEQFFGPGTRLTVL.

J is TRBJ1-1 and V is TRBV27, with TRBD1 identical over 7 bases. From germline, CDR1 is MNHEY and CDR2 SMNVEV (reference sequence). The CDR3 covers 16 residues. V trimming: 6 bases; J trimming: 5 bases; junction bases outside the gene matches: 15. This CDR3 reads CASSPRPFTGETEAFF. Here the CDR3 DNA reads TGTGCCAGCAGCCCAAGGCCCTTTACAGGGGAGACTGAAGCTTTCTTT.

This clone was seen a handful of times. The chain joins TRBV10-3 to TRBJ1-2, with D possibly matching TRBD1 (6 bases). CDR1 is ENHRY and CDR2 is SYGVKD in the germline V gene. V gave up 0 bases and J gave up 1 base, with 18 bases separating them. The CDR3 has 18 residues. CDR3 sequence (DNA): TGTGCCATCAGTGAGTCGGGGGGGCGCCGAAGAATTAACTATGGCTACACCTTC. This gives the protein CAISESGGRRRINYGYTF.

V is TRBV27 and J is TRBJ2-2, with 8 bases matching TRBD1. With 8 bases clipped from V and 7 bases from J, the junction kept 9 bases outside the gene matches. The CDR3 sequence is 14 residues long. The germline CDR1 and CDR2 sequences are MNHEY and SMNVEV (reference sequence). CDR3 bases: TGTGCCAGCGGGGCAGGGGGCTTGATCGGGGAGCTGTTTTTT. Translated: CASGAGGLIGELFF.

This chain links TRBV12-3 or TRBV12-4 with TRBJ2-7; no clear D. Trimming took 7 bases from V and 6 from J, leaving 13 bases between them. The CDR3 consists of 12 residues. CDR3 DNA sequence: TGTGCCAGCACAGGTACTCAGTCCGAGCAGTACTTC. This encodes CASTGTQSEQYF.

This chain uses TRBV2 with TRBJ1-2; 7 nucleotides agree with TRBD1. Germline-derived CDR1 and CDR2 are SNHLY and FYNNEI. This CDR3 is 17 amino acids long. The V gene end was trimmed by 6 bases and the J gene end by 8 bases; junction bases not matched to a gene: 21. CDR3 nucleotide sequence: TGTGCCAGCAGAATAACGGGACAGTTGCCGAGTCGGGGAGGCTACACCTTC. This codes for CASRITGQLPSRGGYTF. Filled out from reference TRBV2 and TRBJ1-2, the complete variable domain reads EPEVTQTPSHQVTQMGQEVILRCVPISNHLYFYWYRQILGQKVEFLVSFYNNEISEKSEIFDDQFSVERPDGSNFTLKIRSTKLEDSAMYFCASRITGQLPSRGGYTFGSGTRLTVV.